These 26 T cell receptor beta chains share one sample of origin, sequenced in a study of blood T cell repertoires in COVID-19. Profiled with immunoSEQ multiplex PCR; TCRdb holds only in-frame clones, not every one. This sample has approximately 100,000 clones, with about 85% found just once. The sequencing sample was made of peripheral blood. Receptors originate from a woman between 70 and 85 years old with acute or convalescent COVID-19.

The chain uses TRBV9 and TRBJ1-2, with D uncertain. There are 13 residues in the CDR3. Trimming took 4 bases from V and 5 from J, leaving 12 bases between them. Germline lookup yields CDR1 SGDLS and CDR2 YYNGEE. The CDR3 spells CASSKNWQYGYTF. The CDR3 DNA reads TGTGCCAGCAGCAAGAATTGGCAATATGGCTACACCTTC.

The V and J genes are TRBV6-5 and TRBJ2-3, with 8 bases that match TRBD1. Germline assignment: CDR1 MNHEY and CDR2 SVGAGI. V dropped 6 bases and J dropped 7; count of bases not matched to a gene: 6. CDR3 length equals 13 residues. The CDR3 DNA is TGTGCCAGCAGCAACAGGGGGGAAAATACGCAGTATTTT. Protein sequence: CASSNRGENTQYF.

Concerning this clone itself: This same CDR3 is encoded by further DNA sequences in the sample. This chain links TRBV7-6 with TRBJ2-3; TRBD2 matches at 13 bases. V lost 4 bases and J lost 1; bases outside the gene matches: 2. This CDR3 is 16 amino acids long. CDR1 is SGHVS, CDR2 FNYEAQ, per germline. CDR3 sequence: CASSSGLAGGTDTQYF. The CDR3 nucleotides read TGTGCCAGCAGCTCCGGACTAGCGGGGGGCACAGATACGCAGTATTTT.

This clone was detected a few times. The chain uses TRBV5-4 and TRBJ2-2; 8 positions agree with TRBD2. CDR3 length: 14 residues. From germline, CDR1 is SGHNT and CDR2 YYREEE (reference sequence). V was pared by 4 bases and J by 6 bases, with 5 bases of the junction left unmatched. The CDR3 protein is CASSHGGVAGELFF. CDR3 coding DNA: TGTGCCAGCAGCCACGGGGGGGTGGCCGGGGAGCTGTTTTTT.

This clone was recorded once. This sequence joins TRBV14 and TRBJ2-1; a weak D match, TRBD1 (7 bases). Germline V lookup: CDR1 SGHDN, CDR2 FVKESK. Trimming removed 5 bases at V and 5 bases at J, with 19 bases between. This CDR3 spans 16 amino acids. The CDR3 DNA reads TGTGCCAGCAGCGCACAGGGGTGGGGAGGTGACAATGAGCAGTTCTTC. It translates to CASSAQGWGGDNEQFF.

The chain recombines TRBV27 with TRBJ2-1, with a possible D match to TRBD2 (6 bases). The V gene's germline CDR1 is MNHEY and CDR2 SMNVEV (reference sequence). Trimming stripped 4 bases from V and 2 bases from J, with 12 bases between. The CDR3 runs 15 residues. The CDR3 DNA sequence: TGTGCCAGCAGTTGGGATAGACTAGCCTACAATGAGCAGTTCTTC. Encoded protein: CASSWDRLAYNEQFF.

This clone was recorded at least ten times. The chain is built from TRBV29-1 and TRBJ1-1; D is unresolved. This CDR3 has 11 residues. The V end lost 8 bases, the J end lost 1 base, and 8 bases lay between the germline ends. CDR1 and CDR2 (germline): SQVTM, ANQGSEA. Written as DNA, the CDR3 is TGCAGCTCCACTCCGAACACTGAAGCTTTCTTT. Translation gives CSSTPNTEAFF.

The genes are TRBV5-1 and TRBJ1-1; TRBD1 matches 9 bases. Germline CDR1 SGHRS, CDR2 YFSETQ. There are 14 residues in the CDR3. V dropped 3 bases and J dropped 4; count of bases not matched to a gene: 4. This CDR3 is CASSSTGGVTEAFF. CDR3 DNA sequence: TGCGCCAGCAGCTCTACAGGGGGCGTCACTGAAGCTTTCTTT.

This clone was counted only a few times. This chain links TRBV28 with TRBJ2-3, with 9 bases lining up with TRBD2. V gave up 3 bases and J gave up 4 bases; unmatched junction bases: 11. This CDR3 is built from 17 residues. CDR1 is MDHEN, CDR2 SYDVKM, per germline. The DNA of the CDR3 is TGTGCCAGCAGTTTTTACGAGGCGGGGGGGCCAGCAGATACGCAGTATTTT. It is translated as CASSFYEAGGPADTQYF.

Only one count was recorded for this clone. In DNA, the CDR3 is TGTGCCAGCAGTTTACGGACTGGGTACAATGAGCAGTTCTTC. It is translated as CASSLRTGYNEQFF. The chain combines TRBV27 with TRBJ2-1; TRBD2 is a possible D gene (5 bases). Trimming took off 2 bases at V and 4 bases at J, with 9 bases between the two ends. CDR1 MNHEY and CDR2 SMNVEV come from the germline V gene (reference sequence). CDR3 length: 14 amino acids.

This clone was counted a single time. This chain joins TRBV7-2 and TRBJ1-6, with 9 bases matching TRBD1. V lost 5 bases and J lost 8; bases outside the gene matches: 7. The germline gives CDR1 SGHTA, CDR2 FQGNSA. This CDR3 is built from 15 residues. The CDR3 spells CASSQEGTGYSPLHF. CDR3 sequence (DNA): TGTGCCAGCAGCCAAGAGGGGACAGGGTATTCACCCCTCCACTTT.

A single count supports this clone. The J gene is TRBJ2-2, the V gene TRBV7-7; 7 bases match TRBD1. The CDR3 sequence is 15 residues long. With 1 base clipped from V and 4 bases from J, the junction kept 3 bases outside the gene matches. Germline loops: CDR1 SSHAT, CDR2 FNYEAQ (reference sequence). The CDR3 sequence: CASSLGQGSTGELFF. The CDR3 DNA sequence: TGTGCCAGCAGCTTAGGACAGGGTAGCACCGGGGAGCTGTTTTTT.

This clone was counted a single time. V is TRBV2 and J is TRBJ2-3; D remains unclear. The CDR3 covers 14 residues. V was clipped by 1 base and J by 5 bases, with 10 bases between them. In germline, CDR1 is SNHLY, CDR2 FYNNEI. CDR3 coding DNA: TGTGCCAGCAGTGAAGGGGCAGGCCTAGATACGCAGTATTTT. Its translation: CASSEGAGLDTQYF.

This chain links TRBV3-1 (or the pseudogene TRBV3-2) with TRBJ2-1; 8 bases match TRBD2. The germline V gene encodes CDR1 LGHDT and CDR2 YNNKEL (reference sequence). V lost 1 base to trimming and J lost 3 bases; unmatched junction nucleotides: 11. The CDR3 has 18 amino acids. CDR3 nucleotides: TGTGCCAGCAGCCAAGTAGGCCTAGCGGGTCTTTACTACAATGAGCAGTTCTTC. Amino acid sequence: CASSQVGLAGLYYNEQFF.

J is TRBJ1-5 and V is TRBV28; 9 bases map to TRBD1. Germline CDR1 and CDR2: MDHEN and SYDVKM. J lost 0 bases, V lost 7 bases, and 7 bases had no gene match. The CDR3 has 16 amino acids. The CDR3 loop reads CASKGQGFYSNQPQHF. The CDR3 DNA reads TGTGCCAGCAAGGGACAGGGATTTTATAGCAATCAGCCCCAGCATTTT.

The J gene is TRBJ2-1, the V gene TRBV29-1, with 7 bases aligning to TRBD1. V lost 7 bases and J lost 7; bases outside the gene matches: 13. Germline CDR1 is SQVTM and CDR2 is ANQGSEA. This CDR3 is 14 amino acids long. The CDR3 spells CSAPDRAYTNEQFF. The CDR3 region has the DNA TGCAGCGCGCCCGACAGGGCCTACACGAATGAGCAGTTCTTC.

The chain joins TRBV28 to TRBJ2-6; tentative D call: TRBD1 (6 bases). With 10 bases removed from V and 0 bases from J, the gap between germline ends came to 13 bases. CDR1 and CDR2 from the germline V gene are MDHEN and SYDVKM. CDR3 length: 15 amino acids. The DNA of the CDR3 is TGTGCCACCGCAATGGGGGCCTCTGGGGCCAACGTCCTGACTTTC. Protein sequence: CATAMGASGANVLTF.

The chain employs TRBV28 and TRBJ1-1; D is uncertain. The germline V gene has CDR1 MDHEN and CDR2 SYDVKM. V was cut by 4 bases and J by 7 bases, with 13 bases left in between. This CDR3 is built from 13 residues. The DNA for the CDR3 is TGTGCCAGCAGTTGGATCGGCAGAGGTGAAGCTTTCTTT. Translated: CASSWIGRGEAFF.

The chain uses TRBV29-1 and TRBJ2-3; maybe TRBD2 (6 bases). Germline V lookup: CDR1 SQVTM, CDR2 ANQGSEA. The V end lost 5 bases, the J end lost 6 bases, and 21 bases lay between the germline ends. The CDR3 runs to 15 residues. CDR3: CSVTQLGRRDDTQYF. CDR3 nucleotide sequence: TGCAGCGTTACCCAGTTAGGGAGGCGAGATGATACGCAGTATTTT.

The chain is built from TRBV3-1 (or the pseudogene TRBV3-2) and TRBJ2-3; 14 bases align to TRBD2. With 2 bases clipped from V and 5 bases from J, the junction kept 6 bases outside the gene matches. Per the germline V gene, CDR1 is LGHDT and CDR2 is YNNKEL (reference sequence). The CDR3 sequence is 17 residues long. The CDR3 sequence is CASSQPLTSGGEDTQYF. CDR3 nucleotides: TGTGCCAGCAGCCAACCCTTGACTAGCGGGGGGGAAGATACGCAGTATTTT.

This rearrangement joins TRBV7-9 to TRBJ2-1; TRBD2 matches at 8 bases. CDR1 and CDR2 (germline): SEHNR, FQNEAQ (reference sequence). V shed 5 bases, J shed 5 bases, and the junction held 11 bases outside the gene matches. The CDR3 is 16 amino acids. The CDR3 nucleotides read TGTGCCAGCAGCCACGATTCCCCTAGCGGGCACAATGAGCAGTTCTTC. As protein: CASSHDSPSGHNEQFF.

The chain has TRBV12-3 or TRBV12-4 and TRBJ2-1; D remains ambiguous. The CDR3 runs to 11 residues. Trimming left V 6 bases short and J 6 bases short, with 6 bases between. The CDR3 sequence is CASSPLNEQFF. Here the CDR3 DNA reads TGTGCCAGCAGCCCCCTCAATGAGCAGTTCTTC.

The rearrangement joins TRBV4-3 to TRBJ2-1; a possible D gene is TRBD2 (6 bases). The CDR3 consists of 15 residues. Trimming cost V 0 bases and J 10 bases, with 16 bases left between them. Germline V gene lookup returns CDR1 LGHNA and CDR2 YSLEER. The DNA of the CDR3 is TGCGCCAGCAGCCAAGATGCGGGGCCCACTAAGGAGCAGTTCTTC. Translating gives CASSQDAGPTKEQFF.

The genes are TRBV19 and TRBJ1-5; tentatively, D is TRBD1 (5 bases). The CDR3 consists of 14 residues. Germline assignment: CDR1 LNHDA and CDR2 SQIVND (reference sequence). Trimming removed 6 bases from V and 2 bases from J, with 11 bases in between. CDR3 DNA sequence: TGTGCCAGTAGCCAGACACAGGGCAATCAGCCCCAGCATTTT. It codes for CASSQTQGNQPQHF. The full variable domain, in which reference TRBV19 and TRBJ1-5 provide the parts outside the CDR3, is DGGITQSPKYLFRKEGQNVTLSCEQNLNHDAMYWYRQDPGQGLRLIYYSQIVNDFQKGDIAEGYSVSREKKESFPLTVTSAQKNPTAFYLCASSQTQGNQPQHFGDGTRLSIL.

The chain employs TRBV5-4 and TRBJ1-2; maybe TRBD1 (5 bases). The CDR3 is made up of 14 amino acids. V gave up 2 bases and J gave up 3 bases, with 11 bases separating them. Germline V CDR1 and CDR2: SGHNT, YYREEE (reference sequence). CDR3 residues: CASSLSDTYYGYTF. CDR3 sequence (DNA): TGTGCCAGCAGCTTATCGGACACCTACTATGGCTACACCTTC.

V usage is TRBV4-3 and J usage is TRBJ2-1, with TRBD2 matching over 11 bases. V trimming: 4 bases; J trimming: 8 bases; junction bases outside the gene matches: 10. Germline V gene sequence: CDR1 LGHNA, CDR2 YSLEER. There are 16 residues in the CDR3. The CDR3 loop is CASSPSGLAEGDEQFF. Written as DNA, the CDR3 is TGCGCCAGCAGCCCGTCGGGACTAGCGGAGGGGGATGAGCAGTTCTTC.